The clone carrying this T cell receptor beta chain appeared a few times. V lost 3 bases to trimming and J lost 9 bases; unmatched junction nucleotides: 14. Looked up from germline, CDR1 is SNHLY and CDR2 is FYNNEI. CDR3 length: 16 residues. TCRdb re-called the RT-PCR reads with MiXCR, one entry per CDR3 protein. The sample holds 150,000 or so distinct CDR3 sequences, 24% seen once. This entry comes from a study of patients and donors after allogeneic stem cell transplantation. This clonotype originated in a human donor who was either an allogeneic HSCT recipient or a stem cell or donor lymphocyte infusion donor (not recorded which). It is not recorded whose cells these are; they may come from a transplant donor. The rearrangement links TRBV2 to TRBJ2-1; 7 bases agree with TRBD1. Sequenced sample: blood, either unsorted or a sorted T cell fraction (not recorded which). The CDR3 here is CASSDAGGSTEGEQFF. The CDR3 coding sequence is TGTGCCAGCAGTGATGCAGGGGGTAGTACCGAAGGTGAGCAGTTCTTC.